The rows below give T cell receptor beta chains drawn from one sample of a study of TIL therapy for anti-PD-1-resistant metastatic lung cancer. Clones were sequenced by immunoSEQ multiplex PCR, and TCRdb holds only the in-frame ones, with some missing. The table shows about 95,000 clones, with roughly 65% occurring only once. Specimen: tumor tissue, collected at baseline. The receptors were gathered from a person aged 25-85 years with non-small cell lung cancer. Each CDR3 is given with its conserved first and last residue. A D gene is named only where the DNA matches it firmly. Part of the rows lack a size; the others show once, few, many or a class for expanded clones.

D gene	J gene	V gene	clone size	CDR3 protein	CDR3 DNA
TRBD2	TRBJ2-1	TRBV5-1	NA	CASSSSSGGASYNEQFF	TGCGCCAGCAGCTCGTCTAGCGGGGGGGCTTCCTACAATGAGCAGTTCTTC
NA	TRBJ2-5	TRBV19	few	CASSLVGQETQYF	TGTGCCAGTAGTCTGGTGGGTCAAGAGACCCAGTACTTC
NA	TRBJ2-1	TRBV29-1	NA	CSVEDLNEQFF	TGCAGCGTTGAAGACCTCAATGAGCAGTTCTTC
NA	TRBJ1-6	TRBV5-1	NA	CASSLDGEGSPLHF	TGCGCCAGCAGCTTGGACGGGGAGGGCTCACCCCTCCACTTT
NA	TRBJ2-7	TRBV28	NA	CASRSGSDVSEQYF	TGTGCCAGCAGATCAGGGTCGGACGTTTCCGAGCAGTACTTC
NA	TRBJ2-7	TRBV18	NA	CASSPPRAPYEQYF	TGTGCCAGCTCACCACCCAGGGCACCCTACGAGCAGTACTTC
TRBD1	TRBJ2-7	TRBV24-1	NA	CATSVTGGSEQYF	TGTGCCACCAGTGTAACAGGGGGCAGTGAGCAGTACTTC
NA	TRBJ2-5	TRBV11-2	NA	CASSSRDLRETQYF	TGTGCCAGCAGCTCCCGGGACCTCAGGGAGACCCAGTACTTC
NA	TRBJ2-1	TRBV5-1	NA	CASSLVLIGRGNYNEQFF	TGCGCCAGCAGCTTGGTTTTGATTGGGCGGGGAAACTACAATGAGCAGTTCTTC
NA	TRBJ2-3	TRBV5-1	NA	CASSLADSVTDTQYF	TGCGCCAGCAGCTTGGCCGATAGCGTTACAGATACGCAGTATTTT
TRBD1	TRBJ1-6	TRBV2	few	CASSRTGESPLHF	TGTGCCAGCAGCCGGACAGGCGAGTCACCCCTCCACTTT
NA	TRBJ1-3	TRBV14	NA	CASSSTPGNTIYF	TGTGCCAGCAGCAGCACACCCGGAAACACCATATATTTT
NA	TRBJ2-6	TRBV4-3	once	CASSQEWRSGANVLTF	TGCGCCAGCAGCCAAGAGTGGCGCTCTGGGGCCAACGTCCTGACTTTC
TRBD2	TRBJ2-5	TRBV7-2	NA	CASMKTRAGEPTQYF	TGTGCCAGCATGAAGACGCGAGCGGGGGAACCGACCCAGTACTTC
TRBD2	TRBJ2-1	TRBV4-3	NA	CASSQDEIAGRNEQFF	TGCGCCAGCAGCCAAGATGAAATAGCGGGTCGTAATGAGCAGTTCTTC
NA	TRBJ1-6	TRBV7-6	few	CASSLLPGTQNSPLHF	TGTGCCAGCAGCTTACTACCCGGGACCCAGAATTCACCCCTCCACTTT
TRBD2	TRBJ2-2	TRBV12-3/TRBV12-4	NA	CTSGTGPGELFF	TGTACCAGCGGGACCGGTCCCGGGGAGCTGTTTTTT
TRBD1	TRBJ1-1	TRBV4-2	many	CASRPKTGGTEAFF	TGTGCCAGCAGACCCAAGACAGGGGGCACTGAAGCTTTCTTT
NA	TRBJ2-5	TRBV5-4	NA	CASSLEETQYF	TGTGCCAGCAGCTTGGAGGAGACCCAGTACTTC
NA	TRBJ1-2	TRBV29-1	NA	CSVEFQGNYGYTF	TGCAGCGTTGAGTTTCAGGGTAACTATGGCTACACCTTC
NA	TRBJ1-6	TRBV5-4	NA	CASSLAGRTNSPLHF	TGTGCCAGCAGCTTGGCCGGACGGACGAATTCACCCCTCCACTTT
NA	TRBJ2-2	TRBV7-2	NA	CASSLRSSLQTGELFF	TGTGCCAGCAGCTTACGATCTAGCCTCCAAACCGGGGAGCTGTTTTTT
NA	TRBJ2-5	TRBV7-6	NA	CASSLGGAGSQETQYF	TGTGCCAGCAGCTTAGGCGGGGCGGGGAGCCAAGAGACCCAGTACTTC
TRBD2	TRBJ2-7	TRBV11-3	NA	CASSLDWASGSEQYF	TGTGCCAGCAGCTTAGATTGGGCTAGCGGGAGTGAGCAGTACTTC
NA	TRBJ2-5	TRBV21-1	NA	CASPQGPPGQETQYF	TGTGCCAGCCCACAGGGACCCCCGGGCCAAGAGACCCAGTACTTC
TRBD2	TRBJ2-1	TRBV10-1	NA	CASSAGTSERGFF	TGCGCCAGCAGCGCCGGGACTAGCGAGAGGGGGTTCTTC
NA	TRBJ1-2	TRBV19	NA	CASSISTGDRTQAHGYTF	TGTGCCAGTAGTATATCTACGGGTGACCGAACTCAGGCCCATGGCTACACCTTC
NA	TRBJ1-1	TRBV12-3/TRBV12-4	NA	CASSPLRSRAFF	TGTGCCAGCAGCCCCCTACGCTCTCGAGCTTTCTTT
NA	TRBJ2-3	TRBV5-1	NA	CATTPGGRTDTQYF	TGCGCCACTACACCCGGGGGCCGCACAGATACGCAGTATTTT
NA	TRBJ1-5	TRBV27	NA	CASSLSWGGNGQPQHF	TGTGCCAGCAGTTTATCGTGGGGGGGGAATGGACAGCCCCAGCATTTT
NA	TRBJ2-1	TRBV5-6	NA	CASSGPGIPSYNEQFF	TGTGCCAGCAGCGGACCCGGGATCCCATCCTACAATGAGCAGTTCTTC
NA	TRBJ2-3	TRBV29-1	many	CSAAGSTDTQYF	TGCAGCGCCGCGGGGAGCACAGATACGCAGTATTTT
TRBD1	TRBJ2-5	TRBV23-1	NA	CANRTGVISRGETQYF	TGCGCCAACCGGACAGGGGTTATTTCCCGAGGGGAGACCCAGTACTTC
TRBD1	TRBJ2-7	TRBV12-3/TRBV12-4	NA	CASRTGGAYEQYF	TGTGCCAGCCGGACAGGGGGCGCATACGAGCAGTACTTC
NA	TRBJ1-5	TRBV19	NA	CASSGWVTNQPQHF	TGTGCCAGTAGTGGTTGGGTAACTAATCAGCCCCAGCATTTT
TRBD2	TRBJ2-5	TRBV7-9	few	CASSLPRGSGRVETQYF	TGTGCCAGCAGCTTGCCCAGGGGTAGCGGGAGAGTCGAGACCCAGTACTTC
NA	TRBJ1-5	TRBV2	NA	CASSEVAASQPQHF	TGTGCCAGCAGCGAGGTGGCAGCGAGTCAGCCCCAGCATTTT
NA	TRBJ2-7	TRBV28	NA	CASSPTPQSQYF	TGTGCCAGCAGCCCGACGCCTCAGTCGCAGTACTTC
NA	TRBJ2-1	TRBV2	NA	CASKGGGNGQFF	TGTGCCAGCAAGGGGGGCGGGAATGGGCAGTTCTTC
NA	TRBJ2-1	TRBV6-5	NA	CASAFGGEQFF	TGTGCCAGCGCTTTTGGGGGTGAGCAGTTCTTC